The 21 T cell receptor beta chains below were found in one sample sequenced in a study of cytomegalovirus exposure and HLA in healthy donors. PCR was performed using 60 Vbeta and 13 Jbeta primers. The repertoire was sequenced with immunoSEQ multiplex PCR; TCRdb's copy has only in-frame clones and lacks some. This table holds approximately 140,000 clones, 76% found once. Sequenced: PBMCs. The receptors were gathered from a man aged 18-30 years in good health and CMV-seronegative.

This chain joins TRBV25-1 and TRBJ1-1, with 9 bases aligning to TRBD1. Germline assignment: CDR1 MGHDK and CDR2 SYGVNS. This CDR3 has 13 amino acids. V was clipped by 6 bases and J by 1 base; unmatched bases: 0. The CDR3 nucleotides read TGTGCCAGCAGGGGACAGGGGAACACTGAAGCTTTCTTT. Protein sequence: CASRGQGNTEAFF. Combining the CDR3 with reference TRBV25-1 and TRBJ1-1 gives the whole variable domain EADIYQTPRYLVIGTGKKITLECSQTMGHDKMYWYQQDPGMELHLIHYSYGVNSTEKGDLSSESTVSRIRTEHFPLTLESARPSHTSQYLCASRGQGNTEAFFGQGTRLTVV.

The sample holds a few counts of this clone. The rearrangement links TRBV7-2 to TRBJ2-2, with D maybe TRBD2 (5 bases). Germline CDR1 SGHTA, CDR2 FQGNSA. Trimming pared 2 bases from V and 6 bases from J, leaving 10 bases between. The CDR3 is 14 residues long. This CDR3 is CASSLSNGAGELFF. The CDR3 nucleotides read TGTGCCAGCAGCTTAAGTAACGGGGCCGGGGAGCTGTTTTTT.

This chain uses TRBV6-1 with TRBJ1-6, with 11 bases matching TRBD1. CDR3 length: 14 amino acids. Germline loops: CDR1 MNHNS, CDR2 SASEGT. The ends lost 1 base at V and 10 bases at J; junction bases unmatched: 0. The CDR3: CASSEGTGGSPLHF. CDR3 DNA: TGTGCCAGCAGTGAAGGGACAGGGGGCTCACCCCTCCACTTT.

The chain has TRBV19 and TRBJ2-7; 12 bases match TRBD2. Germline V gives CDR1 LNHDA, CDR2 SQIVND (reference sequence). With V trimmed by 5 bases and J by 1 base, 15 bases remained unmatched. CDR3 length: 19 amino acids. CDR3 protein: CASSPSPSLAGGYSYEQYF. Here the CDR3 DNA reads TGTGCCAGTAGTCCATCCCCCTCACTAGCGGGAGGCTATTCCTACGAGCAGTACTTC.

This chain uses TRBV5-6 with TRBJ1-1, with a weak D call TRBD1 (6 bases). The CDR3 consists of 13 residues. V was cut by 4 bases and J by 3 bases, with 10 bases left in between. CDR1 and CDR2 from the germline V gene are SGHDT and YYEEEE. As DNA, the CDR3 is TGTGCCAGCAGCCCGGGACATGACACTGAAGCTTTCTTT. Encoded protein: CASSPGHDTEAFF.

The chain employs TRBV6-1 and TRBJ1-2; D uncertain. Germline V lookup: CDR1 MNHNS, CDR2 SASEGT. The CDR3 consists of 12 residues. Trimming removed 2 bases at V and 8 bases at J, with 9 bases between. The CDR3 region has the DNA TGTGCCAGCAGTGAATTCGCGAGGGGCTACACCTTC. Its protein product is CASSEFARGYTF.

J is TRBJ2-1 and V is TRBV5-1, with 8 bases that match TRBD1. Germline CDR1 is SGHRS and CDR2 is YFSETQ. There are 15 residues in the CDR3. The trim removed 3 bases at V and 6 bases at J, leaving 8 bases unmatched. The CDR3 region has the DNA TGCGCCAGCAGCTCGGACAGGGTGAGCCTCAATGAGCAGTTCTTC. This translates into CASSSDRVSLNEQFF. The full variable domain, with the rest looked up from reference TRBV5-1 and TRBJ2-1, is KAGVTQTPRYLIKTRGQQVTLSCSPISGHRSVSWYQQTPGQGLQFLFEYFSETQRNKGNFPGRFSGRQFSNSRSEMNVSTLELGDSALYLCASSSDRVSLNEQFFGPGTRLTVL.

The gene calls are TRBV28 and TRBJ1-2; 7 bases line up with TRBD1. This CDR3 is 12 amino acids long. Looked up from germline, CDR1 is MDHEN and CDR2 is SYDVKM. Trimming cost V 8 bases and J 6 bases; bases outside gene matches: 6. The CDR3 DNA is TGTGCCAGCGGAGACAGGGTCGATGGCTACACCTTC. It encodes CASGDRVDGYTF.

The J gene is TRBJ1-3, the V gene TRBV6-6, with 9 bases fitting TRBD1. Germline values: CDR1 MNHNY, CDR2 SVGAGI (reference sequence). V lost 5 bases and J lost 7; bases outside the gene matches: 3. The CDR3 totals 13 residues. Written as DNA, the CDR3 is TGTGCCAGCAGTCCAGGGACAGGGAACACCATATATTTT. Translating gives CASSPGTGNTIYF.

This clone was detected a few times. The chain links TRBV7-2 to TRBJ1-2, with a tentative D call TRBD1 (6 bases). From germline, CDR1 is SGHTA and CDR2 FQGNSA. With 3 bases removed from V and 3 bases from J, the gap between germline ends came to 8 bases. This CDR3 comprises 13 residues. DNA of the CDR3: TGTGCCAGCAGCTTCTACAGGGACTATGGCTACACCTTC. Translated: CASSFYRDYGYTF.

This chain links TRBV25-1 with TRBJ2-7; 9 bases match TRBD2. The germline V gene has CDR1 MGHDK and CDR2 SYGVNS. The CDR3 is 17 amino acids. V lost 0 bases to trimming and J lost 1 base; unmatched junction nucleotides: 7. The DNA of the CDR3 is TGTGCCAGCAGTGAATATGCTAGCGGGGTGCAATCCTACGAGCAGTACTTC. Encoded protein: CASSEYASGVQSYEQYF.

The DNA for the CDR3 is TGTGCCAGTAGTGCCGGGAGGGACTATGGCTACACCTTC. Protein: CASSAGRDYGYTF. The V call is TRBV19, the J call TRBJ1-2; unclear D gene. The germline V gene has CDR1 LNHDA and CDR2 SQIVND (reference sequence). This CDR3 spans 13 amino acids. V dropped 5 bases and J dropped 3 bases, with 10 bases sitting between them.

V usage is TRBV18 and J usage is TRBJ1-1, with unresolved D. Trimming left V 1 base short and J 8 bases short, with 14 bases between. This CDR3 is built from 14 residues. Per germline, CDR1 KGHSH and CDR2 LQKENI. The CDR3 sequence is CASSPQEVAIEAFF. CDR3 coding DNA: TGTGCCAGCTCACCACAAGAGGTGGCTATCGAAGCTTTCTTT.

The rearrangement uses TRBV7-2 and TRBJ2-7, with 12 bases fitting TRBD2. The CDR3 is 14 residues long. The V gene end was trimmed by 7 bases and the J gene end by 3 bases; junction bases not matched to a gene: 4. CDR1 and CDR2 (germline): SGHTA, FQGNSA. In DNA form, the CDR3 reads TGTGCCAGCATGCCACTAGCGGGAGGCTACGAGCAGTACTTC. Translated, it gives CASMPLAGGYEQYF.

The V and J genes are TRBV30 and TRBJ2-1; 11 nucleotides align to TRBD2. The CDR3 has 16 residues. J was trimmed by 5 bases and V by 3 bases; bases with no gene match: 9. CDR1 is GTSNPN, CDR2 SVGIG, per germline (reference sequence). The DNA for the CDR3 is TGTGCCTGGAGAAGGGTAGCGGGAGGGCCTCACAATGAGCAGTTCTTC. It yields the protein CAWRRVAGGPHNEQFF. Full variable domain (remainder filled in from reference TRBV30 and TRBJ2-1): SQTIHQWPATLVQPVGSPLSLECTVEGTSNPNLYWYRQAAGRGLQLLFYSVGIGQISSEVPQNLSASRPQDRQFILSSKKLLLSDSGFYLCAWRRVAGGPHNEQFFGPGTRLTVL.

Only a few counts were recorded for this clone. In DNA, the CDR3 is TGTGCCAGCAGCGCAAAGTGGGCCCCCACAGATACGCAGTATTTT. It encodes CASSAKWAPTDTQYF. The genes are TRBV28 and TRBJ2-3; D is unresolved. Trimming cost V 6 bases and J 2 bases, with 15 bases left between them. Germline CDR1 is MDHEN and CDR2 is SYDVKM. The CDR3 is made up of 15 amino acids.

This clone was picked up a small number of times. V usage is TRBV5-1 and J usage is TRBJ2-7; tentative D call: TRBD2 (5 bases). This CDR3 is 12 amino acids long. The V gene lost 4 bases and the J gene lost 3 bases, with 8 bases spanning the gap. The germline V gene has CDR1 SGHRS and CDR2 YFSETQ. The DNA for the CDR3 is TGCGCCAGCAGCCCGAGCGGCTACGAGCAGTACTTC. This encodes CASSPSGYEQYF. The full variable domain, its missing parts supplied by reference TRBV5-1 and TRBJ2-7, is KAGVTQTPRYLIKTRGQQVTLSCSPISGHRSVSWYQQTPGQGLQFLFEYFSETQRNKGNFPGRFSGRQFSNSRSEMNVSTLELGDSALYLCASSPSGYEQYFGPGTRLTVT.

The chain links TRBV6-5 to TRBJ2-5, with 7 bases fitting TRBD1. The germline V gene encodes CDR1 MNHEY and CDR2 SVGAGI. The CDR3 runs to 15 residues. V was clipped by 0 bases and J by 3 bases; unmatched bases: 4. CDR3 sequence reads: CASSYSMDRKETQYF. In DNA, the CDR3 is TGTGCCAGCAGTTACTCGATGGACAGGAAAGAGACCCAGTACTTC.

The chain employs TRBV2 and TRBJ1-4; 8 bases align to TRBD1. V lost 6 bases, J lost 0 bases, and 3 bases stayed unmatched. The germline V gene encodes CDR1 SNHLY and CDR2 FYNNEI. The CDR3 runs to 15 residues. CDR3 coding DNA: TGTGCCAGCAGGCTGACAGGGGCAACTAATGAAAAACTGTTTTTT. As protein: CASRLTGATNEKLFF.

The chain combines TRBV7-9 with TRBJ2-3; no clear D. The CDR3 contains 12 residues. CDR1 and CDR2 (germline): SEHNR, FQNEAQ (reference sequence). Trimming pared 4 bases from V and 5 bases from J, leaving 7 bases between. Here the CDR3 DNA reads TGTGCCAGCAGCTACGGTTTAGATACGCAGTATTTT. Translating it yields CASSYGLDTQYF.

The chain links TRBV13 to TRBJ2-7, with 8 bases lining up with TRBD1. The CDR3 totals 14 residues. Per the germline V gene, CDR1 is PRHDT and CDR2 is FYEKMQ (reference sequence). The J segment lost 5 bases and the V segment lost 5 bases, leaving 8 bases of the junction unmatched. CDR3 region: CASSLRTGWNEQYF. CDR3 nucleotide sequence: TGTGCCAGCAGCCTTCGGACAGGGTGGAACGAGCAGTACTTC.